This T cell receptor (beta chain) was profiled in a study of CD8 T cells in Susac syndrome. TEMRA cells were FACS-enriched, with CD8+ and CD4+ T cells isolated negatively. Random-hexamer reverse transcription was applied to roughly 0.45 to 1 ug RNA. immunoSEQ multiplex PCR amplified TCR beta CDR3 across 54 Vbeta, 13 Jbeta. TCRdb independently ran MiXCR on the immunoSEQ multiplex PCR reads; one entry per CDR3 protein. The sample yields 100,000 to 150,000 distinct CDR3 sequences, around 94% seen once. The CDR3 loop spans 14 amino acids. Germline V gene sequence: CDR1 DFQATT, CDR2 SNEGSKA (reference sequence). Trimming cost V 3 bases and J 1 base, with 12 bases left between them.

This TCR was sampled from a human donor in good health. The sequencing sample was made of CD4+ T cells from PBMCs. The chain has TRBV20-1 and TRBJ1-1; D not resolved. The CDR3 here is CSASDGPSNTEAFF. DNA for the CDR3: TGCAGTGCTAGTGACGGCCCCTCGAACACTGAAGCTTTCTTT.